A single sample is the source of the 30 T cell receptor beta chains below, sequenced in a study of cytomegalovirus exposure and HLA in healthy donors. The PCR ran on 60 Vbeta and 13 Jbeta primers. This table comes from immunoSEQ multiplex PCR, and its TCRdb copy is limited to in-frame clones, with some not included. Found here are fewer than 250,000 clones, about 86% of them singletons; the top ten hold less than 2%. The sample comprised PBMCs. These receptors were obtained from a man aged 35-49 years in good health and CMV-seropositive.

This clone has a single count. This chain uses TRBV10-2 with TRBJ1-2, with TRBD1 identical over 7 bases. The CDR3 totals 13 residues. The trim removed 6 bases at V and 8 bases at J, leaving 9 bases unmatched. Germline V lookup: CDR1 WSHSY, CDR2 SAAADI. In DNA form, the CDR3 reads TGCGCCAGCAGCGGGCAGGGGGTAAAAGGCTACACCTTC. Its translation is CASSGQGVKGYTF.

The chain joins TRBV5-4 to TRBJ1-6; D might be TRBD1 (6 bases). Looked up from germline, CDR1 is SGHNT and CDR2 is YYREEE (reference sequence). Trimming left V 0 bases short and J 0 bases short, with 13 bases between. This CDR3 is 18 amino acids long. The CDR3 here is CASSLAQGHISYNSPLHF. The DNA for the CDR3 is TGTGCCAGCAGCTTGGCCCAGGGGCACATCTCCTATAATTCACCCCTCCACTTT.

This rearrangement joins TRBV9 to TRBJ2-7; 9 nucleotides agree with TRBD2. V lost 0 bases, J lost 6 bases, and 4 bases stayed unmatched. This CDR3 contains 14 residues. CDR1 and CDR2 (germline): SGDLS, YYNGEE. The CDR3 DNA follows: TGTGCCAGCAGCGTAGGAGCGGGGGGCCTCGAGCAGTACTTC. This translates into CASSVGAGGLEQYF.

This clone was seen just once. The V and J genes are TRBV18 and TRBJ2-1, with D possibly TRBD1 on 5 matching bases. V lost 3 bases and J lost 4, with 10 bases in between. CDR3 length: 14 residues. The germline CDR1 and CDR2 sequences are KGHSH and LQKENI. In DNA form, the CDR3 reads TGTGCCAGCTCACCCGAACAGGAATACAATGAGCAGTTCTTC. It is translated as CASSPEQEYNEQFF.

The rearrangement joins TRBV19 to TRBJ2-2; 8 nucleotides agree with TRBD2. Germline CDR1 reads LNHDA; CDR2 reads SQIVND (reference sequence). V lost 5 bases to trimming and J lost 7 bases; unmatched junction nucleotides: 6. The CDR3 has 14 residues. The CDR3 nucleotides are TGTGCCAGTAGTTACGGGAGGGCCGGCGGGGAGCTGTTTTTT. This gives the protein CASSYGRAGGELFF.

The rearrangement joins TRBV28 to TRBJ2-7; tentative D call: TRBD2 (5 bases). This CDR3 is built from 19 residues. V lost 2 bases to trimming and J lost 2 bases, with 25 bases between them. CDR1 is MDHEN and CDR2 is SYDVKM in the germline V gene. CDR3 amino acids: CASSLENLRPGSRPYEQYF. In nucleotides, the CDR3 is TGTGCCAGCAGTTTAGAAAACCTTCGGCCGGGATCTAGACCCTACGAGCAGTACTTC.

The rearrangement joins TRBV5-4 to TRBJ1-4; TRBD1 aligns across 7 bases. This CDR3 is built from 14 residues. CDR1 and CDR2 from the germline V gene are SGHNT and YYREEE (reference sequence). With 4 bases clipped from V and 5 bases from J, the junction kept 5 bases outside the gene matches. CDR3 loop: CASSVRTGNEKLFF. The CDR3 DNA reads as TGTGCCAGCAGCGTGCGGACAGGAAATGAAAAACTGTTTTTT.

The chain is built from TRBV10-3 and TRBJ2-3, with 8 bases fitting TRBD2. CDR1 and CDR2 from the germline V gene are ENHRY and SYGVKD. CDR3 length: 12 amino acids. V lost 4 bases and J lost 6; bases outside the gene matches: 0. CDR3 sequence: CAISAGGDTQYF. The CDR3 nucleotides are TGTGCCATCAGTGCGGGAGGGGATACGCAGTATTTT.

The J gene is TRBJ2-1, the V gene TRBV9; TRBD2 agrees at 10 bases. Germline CDR1 and CDR2: SGDLS and YYNGEE. V gave up 3 bases and J gave up 5 bases; unmatched junction bases: 5. This CDR3 is 15 amino acids long. The CDR3: CASSDSGRVDNEQFF. CDR3 DNA sequence: TGTGCCAGCAGCGACAGCGGGAGGGTGGACAATGAGCAGTTCTTC.

The V call is TRBV19, the J call TRBJ1-1; 10 bases line up with TRBD1. The CDR3 has 15 residues. Germline lookup yields CDR1 LNHDA and CDR2 SQIVND (reference sequence). The J segment lost 1 base and the V segment lost 5 bases, leaving 4 bases of the junction unmatched. The CDR3 reads CASSPDRGQNTEAFF. The CDR3 DNA follows: TGTGCCAGTAGTCCTGACAGGGGGCAGAACACTGAAGCTTTCTTT.

The genes are TRBV30 and TRBJ2-5; 13 nucleotides match TRBD2. CDR3 length: 14 residues. The junction had 3 bases not matched to a gene; V was cut back by 1 base and J by 7 bases. Germline assignment: CDR1 GTSNPN and CDR2 SVGIG (reference sequence). The chain's CDR3 is CAWSAGLAGVTQYF. The CDR3 DNA sequence: TGTGCCTGGAGTGCTGGACTAGCGGGAGTGACCCAGTACTTC.

The chain carries TRBV4-1 and TRBJ1-2, with 7 bases matching TRBD1. After removal of 7 bases from V and 4 bases from J, the junction contained 18 bases not matched to a gene. This CDR3 region has 17 residues. Germline V CDR1 and CDR2: MGHRA, YSYEKL. The CDR3 region is CASTPRTSTGSGYGYTF. CDR3 nucleotides: TGCGCCAGCACCCCACGAACATCGACAGGGAGTGGCTATGGCTACACCTTC.

The rearrangement links TRBV6-1 to TRBJ1-1, with D hard to call. Germline assignment: CDR1 MNHNS and CDR2 SASEGT. The V end was cut by 3 bases, the J end by 5 bases, with 10 bases between. This CDR3 has 13 residues. The CDR3 coding sequence is TGTGCCAGCAGTGATGTCGTGAGAACTGAAGCTTTCTTT. This translates into CASSDVVRTEAFF.

The chain employs TRBV9 and TRBJ1-1; D is unresolved. Germline CDR1 reads SGDLS; CDR2 reads YYNGEE. CDR3 length equals 13 residues. Trimming pared 4 bases from V and 1 base from J, leaving 8 bases between. The CDR3 bases are TGTGCCAGCAGCTTACGACAGAACACTGAAGCTTTCTTT. Translation gives CASSLRQNTEAFF.

The J gene is TRBJ2-7, the V gene TRBV5-4; 7 bases map to TRBD1. The CDR3 loop spans 14 amino acids. Germline V lookup: CDR1 SGHNT, CDR2 YYREEE (reference sequence). V trimming: 4 bases; J trimming: 3 bases; junction bases outside the gene matches: 7. CDR3 protein: CASSRRQGGYEQYF. The CDR3 coding sequence is TGTGCCAGCAGCCGGAGACAGGGCGGCTACGAGCAGTACTTC. The whole variable domain, filled in from reference TRBV5-4 and TRBJ2-7, reads ETGVTQSPTHLIKTRGQQVTLRCSSQSGHNTVSWYQQALGQGPQFIFQYYREEENGRGNFPPRFSGLQFPNYSSELNVNALELDDSALYLCASSRRQGGYEQYFGPGTRLTVT.

The chain recombines TRBV5-4 with TRBJ1-2; TRBD1 matches 7 bases. Germline V gene lookup returns CDR1 SGHNT and CDR2 YYREEE (reference sequence). The CDR3 is made up of 16 amino acids. J gave up 4 bases and V 0 bases, and 9 bases lay outside the gene matches. CDR3 protein: CASSLDGTDSFYGYTF. CDR3 nucleotides: TGTGCCAGCAGCTTGGACGGGACAGATTCCTTCTATGGCTACACCTTC.

This clone was observed once. This chain uses TRBV10-3 with TRBJ1-1; TRBD1 might be the D (6 bases). The V gene lost 7 bases and the J gene lost 1 base, with 7 bases spanning the gap. The CDR3 is made up of 12 amino acids. Germline V lookup: CDR1 ENHRY, CDR2 SYGVKD. The CDR3 nucleotides read TGTGCCATCAAAGGGGGGAACACTGAAGCTTTCTTT. Encoded protein: CAIKGGNTEAFF.

The V gene is TRBV18, the J gene TRBJ2-7; D is perhaps TRBD1 (6 bases). Between the trimmed V and J ends, which lost 2 bases and 6 bases, there was a span of 11 bases. Looked up from germline, CDR1 is KGHSH and CDR2 is LQKENI. The CDR3 totals 13 residues. CDR3 amino acids: CASSPESRGEQYF. Here the CDR3 DNA reads TGTGCCAGCTCACCAGAATCCAGGGGCGAGCAGTACTTC.

The chain combines TRBV7-9 with TRBJ2-2, with 8 positions matching TRBD1. CDR3 length: 15 amino acids. The V and J ends lost 5 bases and 5 bases, in that order; junction bases with no gene match: 7. CDR1 SEHNR and CDR2 FQNEAQ come from the germline V gene (reference sequence). The CDR3 DNA is TGTGCCAGCAGCCACCAGGGGGCACGGACCGGGGAGCTGTTTTTT. This codes for CASSHQGARTGELFF.

The V call is TRBV5-4, the J call TRBJ2-7; TRBD2 matches at 9 bases. CDR3 length: 14 amino acids. Looked up from germline, CDR1 is SGHNT and CDR2 is YYREEE (reference sequence). V shed 0 bases, J shed 4 bases, and the junction held 2 bases outside the gene matches. CDR3 residues: CASSLELAGYEQYF. Here the CDR3 DNA reads TGTGCCAGCAGCTTGGAGCTAGCGGGATACGAGCAGTACTTC.

The chain employs TRBV18 and TRBJ1-2; TRBD1 matches 7 bases. The CDR3 runs to 16 residues. CDR1 KGHSH and CDR2 LQKENI come from the germline V gene. J was trimmed by 7 bases and V by 3 bases; bases with no gene match: 14. CDR3 DNA: TGTGCCAGCTCACCCGATACAGGGGCCCACCTATCTGGCTACACCTTC. It yields the protein CASSPDTGAHLSGYTF.

The genes are TRBV29-1 and TRBJ1-1, with 7 bases lining up with TRBD1. The CDR3 is made up of 13 amino acids. Germline CDR1 reads SQVTM; CDR2 reads ANQGSEA. Here the CDR3 reads CSCQGGVYAEAFF. DNA for the CDR3: TGCAGTTGCCAAGGGGGCGTATACGCTGAAGCTTTCTTT.

This rearrangement joins TRBV5-1 to TRBJ1-2; tentatively, D is TRBD1 (6 bases). The CDR3 loop spans 15 amino acids. The germline gives CDR1 SGHRS, CDR2 YFSETQ. Trimming cost V 2 bases and J 8 bases, with 19 bases left between them. The chain's CDR3 is CASSFTGTATEGYTF. CDR3 nucleotides: TGCGCCAGCAGCTTTACAGGGACCGCGACGGAGGGCTACACCTTC. The variable domain in full, completed from reference TRBV5-1 and TRBJ1-2, reads KAGVTQTPRYLIKTRGQQVTLSCSPISGHRSVSWYQQTPGQGLQFLFEYFSETQRNKGNFPGRFSGRQFSNSRSEMNVSTLELGDSALYLCASSFTGTATEGYTFGSGTRLTVV.

CDR3 nucleotide sequence: TGTGCCAGCAGCTTGGGGACAGGGTCGGGGCGCACAGATACGCAGTATTTT. Its translation is CASSLGTGSGRTDTQYF. The rearrangement uses TRBV5-5 and TRBJ2-3; TRBD1 matches at 8 bases. The CDR3 spans 17 residues. CDR1 is SGHKS, CDR2 YYEKEE, per germline (reference sequence). The J segment lost 1 base and the V segment lost 0 bases, leaving 7 bases of the junction unmatched.

The V gene is TRBV5-1, the J gene TRBJ2-7, with D possibly TRBD2 on 6 matching bases. Germline loops: CDR1 SGHRS, CDR2 YFSETQ. The CDR3 sequence is 13 residues long. The germline V and J ends were trimmed by 4 bases and 4 bases, with 12 bases remaining between them. CDR3 amino acids: CASSPGAGYEQYF. The DNA of the CDR3 is TGCGCCAGCAGCCCGGGAGCAGGATACGAGCAGTACTTC.

Comment on this clone: The sample carries other DNA sequences with the same CDR3. This chain connects TRBV6-1 to TRBJ1-2; no definite D call. The CDR3 runs to 12 residues. CDR1 and CDR2 (germline): MNHNS, SASEGT. Trimming removed 2 bases at V and 8 bases at J, with 9 bases between. The CDR3 region has the DNA TGTGCCAGCAGTGAAAGAGGCGGGGGCTACACCTTC. Protein: CASSERGGGYTF.

This clone was seen more than once but under ten times. The chain recombines TRBV2 with TRBJ1-1; 7 bases are a match to TRBD1. V dropped 10 bases and J dropped 0; count of bases not matched to a gene: 5. The CDR3 contains 13 residues. CDR1 is SNHLY and CDR2 is FYNNEI in the germline V gene. CDR3 residues: CATKGQLNTEAFF. In DNA form, the CDR3 reads TGTGCCACCAAGGGACAGTTGAACACTGAAGCTTTCTTT.

The chain carries TRBV5-5 and TRBJ1-2, with unresolved D. The CDR3 length is 12 residues. With 2 bases removed from V and 3 bases from J, the gap between germline ends came to 5 bases. CDR1 and CDR2 (germline): SGHKS, YYEKEE (reference sequence). This chain's CDR3 is CASSFYDYGYTF. CDR3 sequence (DNA): TGTGCCAGCAGCTTTTATGACTATGGCTACACCTTC.

The chain couples TRBV15 to TRBJ2-3; 10 nucleotides match TRBD2. Trimming cost V 2 bases and J 4 bases; bases outside gene matches: 0. The germline V gene has CDR1 LNHNV and CDR2 YYDKDF (reference sequence). This CDR3 has 14 amino acids. The CDR3 DNA is TGTGCCACCAGCAGACTAGCGGGAGCAGATACGCAGTATTTT. Its protein is CATSRLAGADTQYF.

This sequence joins TRBV27 and TRBJ2-7; no definite D call. Germline V gives CDR1 MNHEY, CDR2 SMNVEV (reference sequence). This CDR3 is 14 amino acids long. Trimming removed 2 bases at V and 1 base at J, with 9 bases between. The CDR3 coding sequence is TGTGCCAGCAGTTTACTCTGGCAATCCTACGAGCAGTACTTC. Its protein is CASSLLWQSYEQYF.